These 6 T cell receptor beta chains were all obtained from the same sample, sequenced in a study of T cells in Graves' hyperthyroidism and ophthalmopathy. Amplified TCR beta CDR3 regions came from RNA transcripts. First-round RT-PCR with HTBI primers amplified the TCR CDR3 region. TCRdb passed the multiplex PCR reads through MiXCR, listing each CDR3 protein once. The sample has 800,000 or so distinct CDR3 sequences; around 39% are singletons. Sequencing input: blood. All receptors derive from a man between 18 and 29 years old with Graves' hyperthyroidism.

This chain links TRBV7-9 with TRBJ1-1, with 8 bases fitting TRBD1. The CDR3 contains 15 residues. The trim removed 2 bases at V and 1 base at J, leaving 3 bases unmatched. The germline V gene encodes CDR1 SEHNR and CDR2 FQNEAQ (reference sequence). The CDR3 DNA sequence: TGTGCCAGCAGCTTAATTCAGGGGGCGAACACTGAAGCTTTCTTT. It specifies CASSLIQGANTEAFF.

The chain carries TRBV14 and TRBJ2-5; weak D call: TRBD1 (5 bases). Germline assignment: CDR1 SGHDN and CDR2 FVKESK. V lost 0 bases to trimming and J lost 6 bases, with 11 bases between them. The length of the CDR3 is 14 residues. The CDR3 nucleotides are TGTGCCAGCAGCCAAGAGGTGGGGCAACAGACCCAGTACTTC. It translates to CASSQEVGQQTQYF. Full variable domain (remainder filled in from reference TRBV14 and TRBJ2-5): EAGVTQFPSHSVIEKGQTVTLRCDPISGHDNLYWYRRVMGKEIKFLLHFVKESKQDESGMPNNRFLAERTGGTYSTLKVQPAELEDSGVYFCASSQEVGQQTQYFGPGTRLLVL.

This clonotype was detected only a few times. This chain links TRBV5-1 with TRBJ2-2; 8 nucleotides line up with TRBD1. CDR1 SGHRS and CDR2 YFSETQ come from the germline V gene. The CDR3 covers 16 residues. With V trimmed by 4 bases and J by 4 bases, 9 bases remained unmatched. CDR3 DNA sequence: TGCGCCAGCAGCACTCAGGGGGCCGGAGGCACCGGGGAGCTGTTTTTT. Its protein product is CASSTQGAGGTGELFF.

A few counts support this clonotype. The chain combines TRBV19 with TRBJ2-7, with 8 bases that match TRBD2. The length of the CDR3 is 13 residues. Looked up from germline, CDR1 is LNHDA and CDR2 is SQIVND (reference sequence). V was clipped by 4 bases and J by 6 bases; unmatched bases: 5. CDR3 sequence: CASSSSRGAEQYF. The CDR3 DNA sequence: TGTGCCAGTAGTAGTTCGCGGGGGGCCGAGCAGTACTTC.

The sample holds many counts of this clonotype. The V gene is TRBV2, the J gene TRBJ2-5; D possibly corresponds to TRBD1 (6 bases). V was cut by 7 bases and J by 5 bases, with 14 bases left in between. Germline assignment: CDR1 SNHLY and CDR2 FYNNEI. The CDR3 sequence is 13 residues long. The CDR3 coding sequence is TGTGCCAGCATACCAGGGGAATGGGAGACCCAGTACTTC. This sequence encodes CASIPGEWETQYF.

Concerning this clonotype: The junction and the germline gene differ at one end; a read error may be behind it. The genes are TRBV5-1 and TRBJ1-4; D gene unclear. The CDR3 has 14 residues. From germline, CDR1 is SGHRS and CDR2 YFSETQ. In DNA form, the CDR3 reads TGTGCCAGCAGCTACGACGTCACTAATGAAAAACTGTTTTTT. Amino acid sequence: CASSYDVTNEKLFF.